This TCR beta chain was identified during a study of response to subunit inactivated influenza vaccine. Ten or more counts support this clonotype. The antigen is undetermined. Using its own MiXCR run on the RT-PCR reads, TCRdb lists one record per CDR3 protein. Of about 700,000 distinct CDR3 sequences in the sample, about 15% are singletons; the top ten hold 6% to 7%. Study findings and constraints: New T cells are recruited in small numbers by each seasonal influenza vaccination, according to the authors' suggestion.

The sequence was obtained from a man between 50 and 59 years old who received an inactivated influenza vaccine. The input for sequencing was PBMCs from blood, taken roughly 15 days before vaccination.

The CDR3 spells CASSGAGTGVIDYGYTF. The CDR3 DNA sequence: TGTGCCAGCAGCGGGGCCGGGACAGGGGTGATCGACTATGGCTACACCTTC. The chain joins TRBV9 to TRBJ1-2; the match to TRBD1 covers 10 bases. This CDR3 has 17 residues. Germline values: CDR1 SGDLS, CDR2 YYNGEE. Germline trimming cut 3 bases from V and 3 bases from J; bases unmatched to any gene: 11. The full variable domain, in which reference TRBV9 and TRBJ1-2 provide the parts outside the CDR3, is DSGVTQTPKHLITATGQRVTLRCSPRSGDLSVYWYQQSLDQGLQFLIQYYNGEERAKGNILERFSAQQFPDLHSELNLSSLELGDSALYFCASSGAGTGVIDYGYTFGSGTRLTVV.